The 18 T cell receptor beta chains reported below all come from one sample, sequenced in a study of technical replicates of blood from a handful of donors. Produced via immunoSEQ multiplex PCR; TCRdb's table is partial and in-frame only. Of 70,000 or so clones listed, 95% to 98% are singletons. Sequencing used T cells isolated from PBMCs. Receptors were obtained from a human donor in good health.

The CDR3 DNA follows: TGTGCCAGCAGTGATTCGGGGATACAAGCCTACGAGCAGTACTTC. Amino acid sequence: CASSDSGIQAYEQYF. The gene calls are TRBV2 and TRBJ2-7, with D possibly being TRBD2 (5 bases). This CDR3 has 15 residues. V gave up 3 bases and J gave up 2 bases, with 14 bases separating them. Looked up from germline, CDR1 is SNHLY and CDR2 is FYNNEI.

This clone was counted a single time. This chain uses TRBV6-5 with TRBJ2-7, with D uncertain. The CDR3 is 13 amino acids. V lost 6 bases to trimming and J lost 2 bases, with 11 bases between them. Germline assignment: CDR1 MNHEY and CDR2 SVGAGI. The CDR3 DNA reads as TGTGCCAGCAGGGTGGCGGTTACCTACGAGCAGTACTTC. Translation gives CASRVAVTYEQYF.

J is TRBJ2-7 and V is TRBV7-9; D is uncertain. The CDR3 length is 12 residues. In germline, CDR1 is SEHNR, CDR2 FQNEAQ (reference sequence). Deletions cut 4 bases from V and 5 bases from J, with 9 bases between. The DNA for the CDR3 is TGTGCCAGCAGCTCCAGCGTCCACGAGCAGTACTTC. As protein: CASSSSVHEQYF.

The chain links TRBV10-1 to TRBJ2-2; D remains ambiguous. This CDR3 region has 12 residues. CDR1 WNHNN and CDR2 SYGVQD come from the germline V gene (reference sequence). V gave up 10 bases and J gave up 3 bases, with 9 bases separating them. This CDR3 is CATSRDTGELFF. The CDR3 region has the DNA TGCGCCACCTCCCGGGACACCGGGGAGCTGTTTTTT.

The V gene is TRBV4-1, the J gene TRBJ2-7; TRBD2 is a possible D gene (6 bases). Germline lookup yields CDR1 MGHRA and CDR2 YSYEKL. V was clipped by 0 bases and J by 7 bases, with 13 bases between them. This CDR3 spans 14 amino acids. Here the CDR3 reads CASSQERGGIEQYF. CDR3 sequence (DNA): TGCGCCAGCAGCCAAGAAAGGGGCGGGATTGAGCAGTACTTC.

The genes are TRBV6-1 and TRBJ1-5; no firm D call. With 5 bases removed from V and 0 bases from J, the gap between germline ends came to 8 bases. There are 14 residues in the CDR3. Germline CDR1 and CDR2: MNHNS and SASEGT. Written as DNA, the CDR3 is TGTGCCAGCAGTAAGGGAGATAGCAATCAGCCCCAGCATTTT. Translating gives CASSKGDSNQPQHF.

V and J are TRBV7-2 and TRBJ1-1; no clear D gene. The CDR3 covers 13 residues. Germline V gives CDR1 SGHTA, CDR2 FQGNSA. V lost 5 bases, J lost 0 bases, and 7 bases lay in between. The CDR3 protein is CASSEAVNTEAFF. The CDR3 coding sequence is TGTGCCAGCAGCGAAGCGGTGAACACTGAAGCTTTCTTT.

The gene calls are TRBV30 and TRBJ1-3, with D maybe TRBD1 (6 bases). Trimming removed 1 base from V and 2 bases from J, with 24 bases in between. The CDR3 is made up of 19 amino acids. The germline CDR1 and CDR2 sequences are GTSNPN and SVGIG (reference sequence). Here the CDR3 reads CAWSGLPTGTRTTGNTIYF. In nucleotides, the CDR3 is TGTGCCTGGAGTGGCCTCCCAACCGGGACACGAACTACTGGAAACACCATATATTTT.

This chain links TRBV5-1 with TRBJ2-1; 8 bases line up with TRBD2. Germline V gene data show CDR1 as SGHRS and CDR2 as YFSETQ. CDR3 length equals 17 residues. Losses at the gene ends were 1 base for V and 4 bases for J; bases not matched to a gene: 10. The CDR3, as DNA: TGCGCCAGCAGCTTGAATCTAGCGGGCCCTTCATACAATGAGCAGTTCTTC. Its translation is CASSLNLAGPSYNEQFF.

The V and J genes are TRBV9 and TRBJ2-6, with D possibly being TRBD1 (6 bases). With 3 bases removed from V and 1 base from J, the gap between germline ends came to 8 bases. The CDR3 is made up of 15 amino acids. CDR1 and CDR2 (germline): SGDLS, YYNGEE. CDR3 coding DNA: TGTGCCAGCAGCGCAACAGGGTCTGGGGCCAACGTCCTGACTTTC. This translates into CASSATGSGANVLTF.

The rearrangement joins TRBV5-1 to TRBJ2-5; 8 bases agree with TRBD2. This CDR3 has 14 amino acids. Germline V gene data show CDR1 as SGHRS and CDR2 as YFSETQ. Trimming removed 3 bases from V and 1 base from J; junction bases left unmatched: 2. The CDR3 DNA is TGCGCCAGCAGCTCCACTAGCGGCCAAGAGACCCAGTACTTC. Encoded protein: CASSSTSGQETQYF.

This sequence joins TRBV2 and TRBJ2-7; no firm D call. The germline gives CDR1 SNHLY, CDR2 FYNNEI. This CDR3 is 15 amino acids long. V lost 2 bases, J lost 0 bases, and 11 bases lay in between. CDR3 in amino acids: CASSESSWSSYEQYF. CDR3 in DNA: TGTGCCAGCAGTGAATCAAGTTGGAGCTCCTACGAGCAGTACTTC.

The chain employs TRBV2 and TRBJ2-3, with 10 bases fitting TRBD1. The CDR3 extends over 15 amino acids. Unmatched junction bases numbered 8, after V lost 6 bases and J lost 5 bases. Germline V CDR1 and CDR2: SNHLY, FYNNEI. CDR3 region: CASSLDRGRLDTQYF. The CDR3, as DNA: TGTGCCAGCAGCCTCGACAGGGGGCGGCTAGATACGCAGTATTTT.

The rearrangement uses TRBV19 and TRBJ2-1; a possible D gene is TRBD2 (6 bases). V was shortened by 8 bases and J by 5 bases, with 19 bases between the two germline ends. Germline V gene lookup returns CDR1 LNHDA and CDR2 SQIVND (reference sequence). CDR3 size: 15 residues. CDR3 nucleotide sequence: TGTGCCAGTGGCCCTTTAGCCGGAGGGAACAATGAGCAGTTCTTC. Its protein product is CASGPLAGGNNEQFF.

This clone is a singleton in its sample. The chain uses TRBV5-1 and TRBJ2-2; TRBD2 is a possible D gene (5 bases). Germline-derived CDR1 and CDR2 are SGHRS and YFSETQ. The V end lost 3 bases, the J end lost 4 bases, and 13 bases lay between the germline ends. The CDR3 extends over 15 amino acids. The chain's CDR3 is CASSYGDGGTGELFF. For the CDR3, the DNA is TGCGCCAGCAGCTACGGCGACGGAGGCACCGGGGAGCTGTTTTTT.

V and J are TRBV19 and TRBJ2-7; D may be TRBD1 (5 bases). This CDR3 is built from 13 residues. CDR1 and CDR2 from the germline V gene are LNHDA and SQIVND (reference sequence). The germline V and J ends were trimmed by 1 base and 2 bases, with 6 bases remaining between them. DNA of the CDR3: TGTGCCAGTAGTATAGCGACAGCCTACGAGCAGTACTTC. It codes for CASSIATAYEQYF.

This chain connects TRBV7-8 to TRBJ1-5; a possible D gene is TRBD1 (5 bases). Per germline, CDR1 SGHVS and CDR2 FQNEAQ. The CDR3 loop spans 14 amino acids. The ends were cut back, 2 bases at V and 3 bases at J, with 8 bases in the middle. CDR3 sequence reads: CASSLQGANQPQHF. Here the CDR3 DNA reads TGTGCCAGCAGCTTACAGGGTGCCAATCAGCCCCAGCATTTT.

The rearrangement links TRBV4-3 to TRBJ1-2; no clear D gene. Germline values: CDR1 LGHNA, CDR2 YSLEER. This CDR3 has 16 amino acids. Trimming pared 0 bases from V and 8 bases from J, leaving 19 bases between. The CDR3 sequence is CASSQDGEAVSYGYTF. In DNA form, the CDR3 reads TGCGCCAGCAGCCAAGATGGGGAGGCGGTATCCTACGGCTACACCTTC.